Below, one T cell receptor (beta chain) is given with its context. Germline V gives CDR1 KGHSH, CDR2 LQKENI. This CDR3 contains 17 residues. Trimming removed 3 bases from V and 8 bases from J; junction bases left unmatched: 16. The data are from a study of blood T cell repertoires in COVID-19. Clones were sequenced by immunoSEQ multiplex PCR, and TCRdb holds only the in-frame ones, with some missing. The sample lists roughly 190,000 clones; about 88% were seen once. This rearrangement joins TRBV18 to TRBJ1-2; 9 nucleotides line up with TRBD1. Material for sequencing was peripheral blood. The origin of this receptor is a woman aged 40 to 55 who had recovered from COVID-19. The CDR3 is CASSPIQNRGRVEGYTF. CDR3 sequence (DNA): TGTGCCAGCTCACCGATACAAAACAGGGGGCGAGTAGAAGGCTACACCTTC.